A single sample gave rise to the 8 T cell receptor beta chains below, sequenced in a study of blood T cell repertoires in COVID-19. The data were produced by immunoSEQ multiplex PCR, yet TCRdb's version contains in-frame clones alone and is incomplete. The top ten hold more than 4.5% of the sample, which has about 150,000 clones, less than 90% seen once. Input material: PBMCs or T cells enriched from blood (not recorded which). The receptors were sampled from a woman aged 50 to 60 who had been exposed to COVID-19.

At least ten counts were recorded for this clone. The chain has TRBV9 and TRBJ2-7, with 9 bases lining up with TRBD2. J gave up 6 bases and V 0 bases, and 13 bases lay outside the gene matches. The CDR3 totals 17 residues. Germline CDR1 and CDR2: SGDLS and YYNGEE. This chain's CDR3 is CASSVDVSGGPSIEQYF. In nucleotides, the CDR3 is TGTGCCAGCAGCGTAGATGTTAGCGGGGGCCCAAGTATCGAGCAGTACTTC. The whole variable domain, remainder taken from reference TRBV9 and TRBJ2-7, is DSGVTQTPKHLITATGQRVTLRCSPRSGDLSVYWYQQSLDQGLQFLIQYYNGEERAKGNILERFSAQQFPDLHSELNLSSLELGDSALYFCASSVDVSGGPSIEQYFGPGTRLTVT.

The J gene is TRBJ2-5, the V gene TRBV9, with D perhaps TRBD2 (5 bases). The CDR3 is made up of 15 amino acids. The V gene's germline CDR1 is SGDLS and CDR2 YYNGEE. Trimming stripped 3 bases from V and 0 bases from J, with 12 bases between. The CDR3 is CASSESLRDQETQYF. CDR3 bases: TGTGCCAGCAGCGAGTCGTTGAGGGACCAAGAGACCCAGTACTTC.

The genes are TRBV2 and TRBJ2-1, with 16 bases identical to TRBD2. Germline V gene sequence: CDR1 SNHLY, CDR2 FYNNEI. The CDR3 extends over 18 amino acids. Trimming took 5 bases from V and 2 from J; bases not matched to a gene: 6. For the CDR3, the DNA is TGTGCCAGCAGTACCGGGACTAGCGGGAGGGCGCCCTACAATGAGCAGTTCTTC. Its protein product is CASSTGTSGRAPYNEQFF.

The chain employs TRBV5-4 and TRBJ2-5; 8 bases line up with TRBD2. Germline assignment: CDR1 SGHNT and CDR2 YYREEE (reference sequence). The CDR3 spans 15 residues. V lost 5 bases, J lost 2 bases, and 8 bases stayed unmatched. In DNA, the CDR3 is TGTGCCAGCAGAAAAGCGGGAGTCGGGCAAGAGACCCAGTACTTC. This translates into CASRKAGVGQETQYF.

This chain uses TRBV7-9 with TRBJ1-1; a weak D match, TRBD1 (5 bases). CDR1 and CDR2 (germline): SEHNR, FQNEAQ (reference sequence). Trimming removed 5 bases from V and 8 bases from J, with 12 bases in between. There are 12 residues in the CDR3. This CDR3 is CASSASQGEAFF. CDR3 in DNA: TGTGCCAGCAGCGCTAGTCAGGGCGAAGCTTTCTTT.

This clone was seen more than once but under ten times. This CDR3 reads CATTFGSFDNQPQHF. The CDR3, as DNA: TGTGCCACAACCTTTGGGAGCTTTGACAATCAGCCCCAGCATTTT. The chain combines TRBV19 with TRBJ1-5; no clear D gene. Germline assignment: CDR1 LNHDA and CDR2 SQIVND (reference sequence). This CDR3 is 15 amino acids long. The V and J ends lost 10 bases and 3 bases respectively, with 19 bases between them.

This clone was seen a single time. V gene TRBV9 combines with J gene TRBJ1-6; TRBD1 matches 9 bases. This CDR3 is built from 16 residues. Looked up from germline, CDR1 is SGDLS and CDR2 is YYNGEE. Trimming at V came to 4 bases and at J to 6 bases, leaving 8 bases not matched to a gene. The chain's CDR3 is CASSLSPGQGNSPLHF. The DNA for the CDR3 is TGTGCCAGCAGCTTATCGCCGGGACAGGGTAATTCACCCCTCCACTTT.

The chain couples TRBV10-1 to TRBJ1-5; a possible D gene is TRBD1 (6 bases). In germline, CDR1 is WNHNN, CDR2 SYGVQD (reference sequence). The length of the CDR3 is 16 residues. The germline V and J ends were trimmed by 3 bases and 1 base, with 13 bases remaining between them. In DNA, the CDR3 is TGCGCCAGCAGTGAAACGGGACACCCAAGCAATCAGCCCCAGCATTTT. It is translated as CASSETGHPSNQPQHF.